This TCR beta chain appears in the sequencing data of a study of vaccination effects on CD4 cells after COVID-19 (dated by TCRdb to 2021 to 2024). About the full investigation: Post-vaccine samples across the study were collected a median of 72 days after the second dose, with a range of 14 to 241. SARS-CoV-2 spike-specific CD4+ TCR repertoires from before and after mRNA vaccination were compared in COVID-19 convalescent patients and in infection-naive vaccine recipients. A total of approximately 9 COVID-19 convalescent patients and a handful of SARS-CoV-2-naive healthy vaccine recipients were included in the full study. Cultures from other donors in the study were sequenced with the Oncomine TCR Beta short-read assay on an Illumina iSeq 100.

This clone has a handful of counts. Its antigen has not been determined. Base qualities were left out, and no much larger clone turns up one base away. General findings and caveats noted by the study authors: Among healthy vaccine recipients, nearly all vaccine-induced clones were SARS-CoV-2 mono-reactive, and just 1 of 255 was cross-reactive with common cold coronaviruses. Limitations of the study were the small number of convalescent patients and the absence of early post-infection timepoints. Marked clonal contraction was observed in both infection-induced and vaccine-induced clones at late post-vaccination timepoints, consistent with waning T cell responses.

From cysteine to phenylalanine, the CDR3 is 15 amino acids long. Only the CDR3 portion is preserved as DNA: 45 bases, with reading frame beginning at the first base. The germline V gene sets CDR1 to SGHRS and CDR2 to YFSETQ. The V end gives up 3 bases and the J end 4 bases, leaving 9 bases in the junction not matched to a gene. In the ViraFEST assay, PBMC were stimulated with viral peptide pools, and TCR sequencing was then used to find antigen-specific CD4+ T cell clonotypes based on their expansion. After 10 days of culture, CD4+ T cells were isolated with the EasySep CD4+ T cell isolation kit. Participants received two doses of either the BNT162b2 or the mRNA-1273 mRNA SARS-CoV-2 vaccine. Negative nucleocapsid antibody results before and after vaccination confirmed that the healthy vaccine recipients had no prior SARS-CoV-2 infection. A few million PBMC per well were cultured with approximately 10 ug/ml peptides in IMDM containing 5% human AB serum, 8.5 to 10 IU/ml IL-2 and gentamicin. Half of the culture medium was replaced with fresh IL-2-containing medium on days 3 and 7. Unless noted otherwise, every peptide stimulation condition was cultured in triplicate wells. Using Ficoll-Paque Plus gradient centrifugation, PBMC were separated from whole blood and then either used fresh or cryopreserved at -140C. The overlapping peptide pools covered the spike proteins of SARS-CoV-2 and of the common cold coronaviruses HCoV-NL63, HCoV-OC43 and HCoV-229E. Genomic DNA was extracted from cultured CD4+ T cells with the QIAamp micro DNA kit.

Libraries were made using the immunoSEQ multiplex PCR assay. DNA from the cultured and isolated CD4+ T cells underwent TCR beta CDR3 sequencing. The study's processing was this. Non-productive TCR sequences were discarded, and reads were trimmed to the CDR3 region, with only CDR3s of 7 or more amino acids retained. Antigen-specific clonotypes were identified with the MANAFEST web app by comparing expansion in peptide wells against reference cultures. Positive clones required FDR<0.05 expansion versus reference and all other wells, odds ratio above 5, and frequency above 0.1% in two replicate wells. Clonotypes significantly expanded in SARS-CoV-2 spike wells and in at least one common cold coronavirus spike condition were defined as cross-reactive. Using the stringdist R package, CDR3 similarity was measured by Levenshtein distance, and unrooted trees were constructed with ape in R 3.6.1. Sourced from immuneACCESS, this table was stored by TCRdb with only in-frame sequences that have V and J called. A share of the clones is absent; for the studies checked, an unresolved V gene accounts for under half, and the remainder has no known explanation. From that table come the V and J calls and clone size; the DNA was used to work out D and trimming. This sample gives around 65,000 clones in total; 73% of them show up just once. Of the sample, around 1.2% is held by the ten largest clones.

The receptor comes from a human donor who received a COVID-19 vaccine. The chain couples TRBV5-1 to TRBJ1-1, with TRBD1 matching 7 junction bases. The specimen was CD4+ T cells from PBMCs cultured with HCoV-229E spike peptides, collected after COVID-19 vaccination. Read against the paper, the sample's cell subset or site label means: HCoV-229E spike overlapping peptide pool stimulation. The nucleotide sequence reads TGCGCCAGCAGCTCGACTGACAGGGAATCCACTGAAGCTTTCTTT. The resulting protein is CASSSTDRESTEAFF.